Following are 22 T cell receptor beta chains from one sample sequenced in a study of T cell repertoires in cytomegalovirus infection. One entry per CDR3 protein, called by TCRdb with MiXCR from the reads. In the table there are 900,000 to 950,000 distinct CDR3 sequences, around 32% of which are singletons. No antigens are known for them. The sequenced sample was cultured CD8+ T cells from PBMCs, obtained from culture after CMV antigen stimulation. These receptors originate from a human donor in good health (CMV status not recorded). Some clones in this sample may be carry-over from other donors' samples.

The chain joins TRBV20-1 to TRBJ1-1; the D is unclear. Trimming shortened V by 6 bases and J by 1 base, and 15 bases separated the two germline ends. This CDR3 comprises 14 residues. The V gene's germline CDR1 is DFQATT and CDR2 SNEGSKA (reference sequence). CDR3 in amino acids: CSAPTRVGNTEAFF. DNA for the CDR3: TGCAGTGCCCCAACCCGGGTAGGGAACACTGAAGCTTTCTTT.

This clonotype was counted a few times. The rearrangement joins TRBV28 to TRBJ2-3; possibly TRBD1 or TRBD2 for D (6 bases each). V was trimmed by 8 bases and J by 0 bases, leaving 15 bases between them. Germline V gene data show CDR1 as MDHEN and CDR2 as SYDVKM. CDR3 length: 15 residues. The CDR3 DNA reads as TGTGCCAGCGTTCGGGGGCCCTCTAGCACAGATACGCAGTATTTT. Translation gives CASVRGPSSTDTQYF.

This clonotype was counted ten times or more. V gene TRBV7-8 combines with J gene TRBJ2-1, with D hard to call. This CDR3 comprises 12 residues. The V gene's germline CDR1 is SGHVS and CDR2 FQNEAQ. Trimming took 4 bases from V and 8 from J, leaving 9 bases between them. The CDR3 DNA sequence: TGTGCCAGCAGCTCCCCCCCCGATGAGCAGTTCTTC. Its protein is CASSSPPDEQFF.

At least ten counts were recorded for this clonotype. This sequence joins TRBV7-8 and TRBJ2-7, with D possibly matching TRBD1 (6 bases). CDR1 and CDR2 from the germline V gene are SGHVS and FQNEAQ. Trimming shortened V by 5 bases and J by 0 bases, and 14 bases separated the two germline ends. This CDR3 spans 15 amino acids. The CDR3: CASSKTGSSSYEQYV. The CDR3 coding sequence is TGTGCCAGCAGCAAAACAGGGAGTAGCTCCTACGAGCAGTACGTC.

The rearrangement links TRBV12-3 or TRBV12-4 to TRBJ1-2; D gene ambiguous. CDR3 length: 14 amino acids. Trimming cost V 4 bases and J 4 bases, with 13 bases left between them. As DNA, the CDR3 is TGTGCCAGCAGTTACCGGCCAGGAGGCTATGGCTACACCTTC. It yields the protein CASSYRPGGYGYTF.

This clonotype was seen repeatedly, ten times or more. The chain uses TRBV12-3 or TRBV12-4 and TRBJ2-1; 10 nucleotides agree with TRBD2. Trimming cost V 7 bases and J 2 bases; bases outside gene matches: 8. CDR3 length equals 16 residues. CDR3 nucleotides: TGTGCCAGCACCCCTAGCGGGGGCCTTACCTACAATGAGCAGTTCTTC. It specifies CASTPSGGLTYNEQFF.

There are many counts of this clonotype. The genes are TRBV7-2 and TRBJ2-7; 13 bases agree with TRBD2. The CDR3 runs 16 residues. Per the germline V gene, CDR1 is SGHTA and CDR2 is FQGNSA. V lost 1 base to trimming and J lost 4 bases; unmatched junction nucleotides: 4. The CDR3 loop is CASSLGLAGGTYEQYF. The CDR3 DNA is TGTGCCAGCAGCTTAGGACTAGCGGGGGGCACGTACGAGCAGTACTTC.

About this clonotype itself: This may come from a read error, since a much larger clone is one base off. The chain couples TRBV7-6 to TRBJ1-1; the match to TRBD1 covers 10 bases. The CDR3 spans 17 residues. The germline V gene has CDR1 SGHVS and CDR2 FNYEAQ. With 2 bases clipped from V and 4 bases from J, the junction kept 10 bases outside the gene matches. In DNA, the CDR3 is TGTGCCAGCAGCTTAAGGACCGGGACAGGGGAGTGCACTGAAGCTTTCTTT. This translates into CASSLRTGTGECTEAFF.

The chain uses TRBV19 and TRBJ1-5; D gene ambiguous. Trimming removed 4 bases from V and 4 bases from J, with 17 bases in between. Germline V gene data show CDR1 as LNHDA and CDR2 as SQIVND (reference sequence). The CDR3 runs 16 residues. In DNA, the CDR3 is TGTGCCAGTAGTACCCAGCGGGTCAAGCTAAATCAGCCCCAGCATTTT. This gives the protein CASSTQRVKLNQPQHF.

The chain carries TRBV6-5 and TRBJ1-2; the D gene is possibly TRBD1 (6 bases). The CDR3 consists of 15 residues. Looked up from germline, CDR1 is MNHEY and CDR2 is SVGAGI. Trimming took 0 bases from V and 6 from J, leaving 14 bases between them. The CDR3 nucleotides are TGTGCCAGCAGTTACTCTGGGACATCCGGGGATGGCTACACCTTC. This sequence encodes CASSYSGTSGDGYTF.

Here the CDR3 reads CSAVPEALSYNEQFF. CDR3 nucleotide sequence: TGCAGTGCTGTTCCCGAGGCGTTATCCTACAATGAGCAGTTCTTC. The V gene is TRBV20-1, the J gene TRBJ2-1; no clear D. V was pared by 5 bases and J by 1 base, with 15 bases between. Germline V gives CDR1 DFQATT, CDR2 SNEGSKA (reference sequence). CDR3 length equals 15 residues.

This clonotype was observed a handful of times. The chain employs TRBV4-3 and TRBJ1-1; 10 bases map to TRBD1. The germline gives CDR1 LGHNA, CDR2 YSLEER. The V gene end was trimmed by 5 bases and the J gene end by 1 base; junction bases not matched to a gene: 4. The CDR3 length is 15 residues. CDR3 in amino acids: CASSETGGSNTEAFF. In DNA, the CDR3 is TGCGCCAGCAGCGAGACAGGGGGCTCGAACACTGAAGCTTTCTTT.

V is TRBV7-1 and J is TRBJ1-5; D ambiguous. TRBV7-1 is recorded as an ORF, its role being uncertain. The CDR3 sequence is 17 residues long. V lost 5 bases and J lost 3, with 20 bases in between. The CDR3: CASSPGDVRIHNQPQHF. In nucleotides, the CDR3 is TGTGCCAGCAGCCCAGGAGATGTGAGGATCCACAATCAGCCCCAGCATTTT.

The rearrangement links TRBV19 to TRBJ1-1, with 9 bases fitting TRBD1. Germline-derived CDR1 and CDR2 are LNHDA and SQIVND (reference sequence). The CDR3 extends over 15 amino acids. With V trimmed by 5 bases and J by 6 bases, 10 bases remained unmatched. The CDR3 reads CASSLWTGEDAEAFF. CDR3 bases: TGTGCCAGTAGTTTATGGACAGGGGAAGATGCTGAAGCTTTCTTT.

This clonotype was recorded many times. The chain carries TRBV7-9 and TRBJ2-5, with 12 bases matching TRBD2. Per the germline V gene, CDR1 is SEHNR and CDR2 is FQNEAQ (reference sequence). The CDR3 covers 18 residues. V trimming: 2 bases; J trimming: 1 base; junction bases outside the gene matches: 8. The CDR3 spells CASSLFPRLAGVQETQYF. CDR3 sequence (DNA): TGTGCCAGCAGCTTATTTCCCCGACTAGCGGGGGTCCAAGAGACCCAGTACTTC.

This clonotype was seen only a few times. This chain connects TRBV19 to TRBJ1-2; no definite D call. Trimming left V 6 bases short and J 5 bases short, with 13 bases between. The CDR3 has 13 amino acids. CDR1 is LNHDA and CDR2 is SQIVND in the germline V gene (reference sequence). Here the CDR3 reads CASSIAVTYGYTF. The CDR3 nucleotides are TGTGCCAGTAGCATCGCGGTAACTTATGGCTACACCTTC.

This clonotype was found a few times. The V and J genes are TRBV12-3 or TRBV12-4 and TRBJ2-5; 7 positions agree with TRBD1. The V and J ends lost 5 bases and 5 bases, in that order; junction bases with no gene match: 8. This CDR3 comprises 14 residues. The CDR3 protein is CASSTGVRRETQYF. Written as DNA, the CDR3 is TGTGCCAGCAGTACAGGGGTTCGGAGGGAGACCCAGTACTTC.

This clonotype was seen a few times. V is TRBV27 and J is TRBJ1-1; a weak D match, TRBD1 (5 bases). V was shortened by 5 bases and J by 0 bases, with 10 bases between the two germline ends. Looked up from germline, CDR1 is MNHEY and CDR2 is SMNVEV (reference sequence). The CDR3 spans 14 residues. The CDR3 DNA follows: TGTGCCAGCAGTGTGACGGGGGTGAACACTGAAGCTTTCTTT. Protein sequence: CASSVTGVNTEAFF.

V gene TRBV12-3 or TRBV12-4 combines with J gene TRBJ2-3, with 7 bases lining up with TRBD2. V dropped 5 bases and J dropped 6; count of bases not matched to a gene: 17. This CDR3 region has 17 residues. The CDR3 is CASSPGDYNNADDTQYF. The CDR3 nucleotides are TGTGCCAGCAGTCCCGGGGACTATAATAATGCTGACGATACGCAGTATTTT.

The V and J genes are TRBV7-8 and TRBJ2-1; the D gene is possibly TRBD2 (5 bases). The germline gives CDR1 SGHVS, CDR2 FQNEAQ. The CDR3 extends over 11 amino acids. Trimming cost V 5 bases and J 10 bases, with 9 bases left between them. CDR3 bases: TGTGCCAGCAGCGGCAGACTAGAGCAGTTCTTC. It yields the protein CASSGRLEQFF.

Many counts were recorded for this clonotype. V gene TRBV7-9 combines with J gene TRBJ2-7, with D tentatively TRBD2 (6 bases). The ends were cut back, 3 bases at V and 1 base at J, with 13 bases in the middle. Germline V gene data show CDR1 as SEHNR and CDR2 as FQNEAQ (reference sequence). The CDR3 runs 15 residues. CDR3 in DNA: TGTGCCAGCAGCTTTGGGACTCCGGGGTCCTACGAGCAGTACTTC. Protein sequence: CASSFGTPGSYEQYF.

This clonotype was counted many times. CDR3 nucleotides: TGCGCCAGCAGCCTCCGAGCGGGGGGAATCACAGATACGCAGTATTTT. It codes for CASSLRAGGITDTQYF. This chain links TRBV4-3 with TRBJ2-3; 9 positions match TRBD2. The V gene end was trimmed by 4 bases and the J gene end by 2 bases; junction bases not matched to a gene: 7. The germline gives CDR1 LGHNA, CDR2 YSLEER. The CDR3 runs 16 residues.